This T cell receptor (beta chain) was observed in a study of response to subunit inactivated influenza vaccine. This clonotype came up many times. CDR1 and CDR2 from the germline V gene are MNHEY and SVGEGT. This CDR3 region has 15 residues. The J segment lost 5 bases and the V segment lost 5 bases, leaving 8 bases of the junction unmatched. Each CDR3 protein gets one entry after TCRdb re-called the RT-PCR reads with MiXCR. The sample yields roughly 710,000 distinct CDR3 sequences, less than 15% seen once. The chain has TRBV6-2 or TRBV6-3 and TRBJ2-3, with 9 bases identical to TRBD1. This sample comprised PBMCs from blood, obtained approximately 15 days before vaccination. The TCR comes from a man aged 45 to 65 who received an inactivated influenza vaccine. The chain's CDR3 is CASSATGGVLDTQYF. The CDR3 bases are TGTGCCAGCAGTGCAACAGGGGGCGTTCTAGATACGCAGTATTTT.